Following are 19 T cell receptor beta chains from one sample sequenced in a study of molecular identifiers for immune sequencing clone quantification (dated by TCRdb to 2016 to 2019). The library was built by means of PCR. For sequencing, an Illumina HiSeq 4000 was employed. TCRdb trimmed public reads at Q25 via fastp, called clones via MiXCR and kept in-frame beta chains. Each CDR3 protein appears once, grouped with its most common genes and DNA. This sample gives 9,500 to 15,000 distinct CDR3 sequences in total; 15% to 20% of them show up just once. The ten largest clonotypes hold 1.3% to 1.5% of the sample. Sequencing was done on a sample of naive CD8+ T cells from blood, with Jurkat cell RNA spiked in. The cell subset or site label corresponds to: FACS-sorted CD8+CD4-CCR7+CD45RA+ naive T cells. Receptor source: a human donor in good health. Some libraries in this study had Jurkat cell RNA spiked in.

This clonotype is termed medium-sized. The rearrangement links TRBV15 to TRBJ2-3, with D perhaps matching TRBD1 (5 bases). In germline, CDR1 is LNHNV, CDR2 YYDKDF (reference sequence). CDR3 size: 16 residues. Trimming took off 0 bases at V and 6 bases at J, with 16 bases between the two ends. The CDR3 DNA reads TGTGCCACCAGCAGAGATGACAGCCGCCCGGCGGATACGCAGTATTTT. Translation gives CATSRDDSRPADTQYF.

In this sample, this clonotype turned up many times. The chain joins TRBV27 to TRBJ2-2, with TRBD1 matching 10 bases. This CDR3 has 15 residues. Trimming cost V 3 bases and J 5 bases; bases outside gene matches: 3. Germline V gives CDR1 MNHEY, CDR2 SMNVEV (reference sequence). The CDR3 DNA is TGTGCCAGCAGTTTTGGGACAGGGGTAACCGGGGAGCTGTTTTTT. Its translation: CASSFGTGVTGELFF.

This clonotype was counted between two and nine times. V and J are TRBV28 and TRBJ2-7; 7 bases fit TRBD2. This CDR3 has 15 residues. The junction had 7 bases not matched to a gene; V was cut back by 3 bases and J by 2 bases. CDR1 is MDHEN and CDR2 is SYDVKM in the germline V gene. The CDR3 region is CASSFEAGVPYEQYF. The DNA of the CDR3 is TGTGCCAGCAGTTTTGAGGCGGGAGTTCCCTACGAGCAGTACTTC.

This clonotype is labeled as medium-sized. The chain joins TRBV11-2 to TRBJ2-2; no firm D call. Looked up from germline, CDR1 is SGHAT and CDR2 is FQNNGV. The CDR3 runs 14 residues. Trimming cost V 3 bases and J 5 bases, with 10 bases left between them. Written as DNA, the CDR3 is TGTGCCAGCAGCTTCGAGTCCTGGACCGGGGAGCTGTTTTTT. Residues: CASSFESWTGELFF. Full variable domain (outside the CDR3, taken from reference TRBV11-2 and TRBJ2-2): EAGVAQSPRYKIIEKRQSVAFWCNPISGHATLYWYQQILGQGPKLLIQFQNNGVVDDSQLPKDRFSAERLKGVDSTLKIQPAKLEDSAVYLCASSFESWTGELFFGEGSRLTVL.

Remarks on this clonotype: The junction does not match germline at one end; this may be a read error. The CDR3 loop reads CASCFFARYERYF. CDR3 DNA sequence: TGTGCCAGCTGTTTTTTTGCCCGGTACGAGCGGTACTTC. The chain combines TRBV12-3 or TRBV12-4 with TRBJ2-7; no clear D gene. The CDR3 runs to 13 residues.

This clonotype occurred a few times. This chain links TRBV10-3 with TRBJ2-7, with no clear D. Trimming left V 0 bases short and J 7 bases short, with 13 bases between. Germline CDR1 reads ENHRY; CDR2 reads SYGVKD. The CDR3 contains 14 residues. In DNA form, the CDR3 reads TGTGCCATCAGTGAGTCTGGCGCGAACACTGAGCAGTACTTC. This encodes CAISESGANTEQYF.

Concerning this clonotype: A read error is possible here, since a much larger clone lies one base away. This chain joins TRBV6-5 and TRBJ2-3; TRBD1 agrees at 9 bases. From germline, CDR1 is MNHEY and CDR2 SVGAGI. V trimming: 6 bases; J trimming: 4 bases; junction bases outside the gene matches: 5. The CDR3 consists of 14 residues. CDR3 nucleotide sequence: TGTGCCAGCAGGTTACAGGGGGCGTCAGATACGCAGTATTTT. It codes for CASRLQGASDTQYF.

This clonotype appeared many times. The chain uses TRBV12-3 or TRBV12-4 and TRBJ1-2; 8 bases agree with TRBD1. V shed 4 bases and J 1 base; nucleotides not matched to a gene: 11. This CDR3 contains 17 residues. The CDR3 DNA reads TGTGCCAGCAGTTCGGGACAGGACTTTTTTCTTAACTATGGCTACACCTTC. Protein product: CASSSGQDFFLNYGYTF.

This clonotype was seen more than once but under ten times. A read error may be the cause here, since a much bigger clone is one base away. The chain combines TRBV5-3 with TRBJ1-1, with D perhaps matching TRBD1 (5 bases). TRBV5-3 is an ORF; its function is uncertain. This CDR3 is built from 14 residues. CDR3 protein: CASSWGDLWVEASF. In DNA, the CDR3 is TGTGCCAGCAGCTGGGGGGACTTGTGGGTTGAAGCTTCCTTT.

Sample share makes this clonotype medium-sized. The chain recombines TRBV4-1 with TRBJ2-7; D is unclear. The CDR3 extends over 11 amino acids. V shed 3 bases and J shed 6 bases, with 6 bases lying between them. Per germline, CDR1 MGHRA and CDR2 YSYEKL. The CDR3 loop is CASSQGPEQYF. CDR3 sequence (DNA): TGCGCCAGCAGCCAGGGCCCCGAGCAGTACTTC.

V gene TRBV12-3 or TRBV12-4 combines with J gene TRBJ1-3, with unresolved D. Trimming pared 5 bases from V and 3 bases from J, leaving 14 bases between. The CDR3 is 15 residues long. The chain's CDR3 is CASSHTRVYGNTIYF. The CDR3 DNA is TGTGCCAGCAGTCACACTCGGGTGTATGGAAACACCATATATTTT.

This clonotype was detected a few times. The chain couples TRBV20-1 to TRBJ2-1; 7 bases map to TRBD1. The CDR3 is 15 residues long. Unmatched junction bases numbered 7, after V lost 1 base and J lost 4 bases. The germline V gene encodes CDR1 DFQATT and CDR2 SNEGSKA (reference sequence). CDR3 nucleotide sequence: TGCAGTGCTAGAGGAGGGGACAGTCAATACAATGAGCAGTTCTTC. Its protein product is CSARGGDSQYNEQFF.

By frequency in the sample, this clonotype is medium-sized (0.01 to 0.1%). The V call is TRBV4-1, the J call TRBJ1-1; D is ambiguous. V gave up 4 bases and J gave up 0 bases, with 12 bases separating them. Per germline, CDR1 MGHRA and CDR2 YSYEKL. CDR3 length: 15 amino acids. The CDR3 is CASSPGALLNTEAFF. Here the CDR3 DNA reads TGCGCCAGCAGCCCGGGAGCACTACTGAACACTGAAGCTTTCTTT.

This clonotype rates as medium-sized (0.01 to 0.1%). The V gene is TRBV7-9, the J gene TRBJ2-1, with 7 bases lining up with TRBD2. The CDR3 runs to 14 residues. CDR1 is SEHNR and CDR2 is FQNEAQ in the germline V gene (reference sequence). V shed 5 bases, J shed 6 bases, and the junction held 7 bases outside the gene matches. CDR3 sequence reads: CASSPGTNINEQFF. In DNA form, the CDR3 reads TGTGCCAGCAGCCCGGGGACTAACATCAATGAGCAGTTCTTC.

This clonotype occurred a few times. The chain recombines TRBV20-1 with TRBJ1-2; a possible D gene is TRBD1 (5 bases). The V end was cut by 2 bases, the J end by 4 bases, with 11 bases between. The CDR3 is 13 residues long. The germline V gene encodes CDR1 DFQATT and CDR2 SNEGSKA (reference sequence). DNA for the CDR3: TGCAGTGCTAGACCGCGGGGCCTCTATGGCTACACCTTC. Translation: CSARPRGLYGYTF.

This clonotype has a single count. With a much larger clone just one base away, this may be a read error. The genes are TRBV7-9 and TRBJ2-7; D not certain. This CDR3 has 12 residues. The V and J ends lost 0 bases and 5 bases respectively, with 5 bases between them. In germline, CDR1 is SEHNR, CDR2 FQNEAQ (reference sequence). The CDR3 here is CASSLAPHEQYF. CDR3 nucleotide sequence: TGTGCCAGCAGCTTAGCTCCGCACGAGCAGTACTTC.

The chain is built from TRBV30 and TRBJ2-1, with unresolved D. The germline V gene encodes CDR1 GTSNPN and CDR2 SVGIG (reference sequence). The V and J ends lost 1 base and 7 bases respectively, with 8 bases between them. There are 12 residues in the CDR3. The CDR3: CAWSGFENEQFF. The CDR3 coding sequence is TGTGCCTGGAGTGGGTTTGAAAATGAGCAGTTCTTC.

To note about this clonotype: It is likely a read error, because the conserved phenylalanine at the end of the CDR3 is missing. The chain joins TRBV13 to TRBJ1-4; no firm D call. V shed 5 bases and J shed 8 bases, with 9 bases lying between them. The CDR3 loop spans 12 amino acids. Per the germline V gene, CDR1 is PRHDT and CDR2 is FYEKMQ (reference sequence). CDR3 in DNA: TGTGCCAGCAGCCTACCGGGGGAAAAACTGTTTCTT. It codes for CASSLPGEKLFL.

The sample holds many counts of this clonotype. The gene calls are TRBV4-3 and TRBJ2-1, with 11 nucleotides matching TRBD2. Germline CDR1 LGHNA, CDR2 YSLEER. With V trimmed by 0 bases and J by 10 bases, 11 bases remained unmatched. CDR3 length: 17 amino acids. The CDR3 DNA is TGCGCCAGCAGCCAAGATACGACAACTAGCGGGAGAGGGGAGCAGTTCTTC. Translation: CASSQDTTTSGRGEQFF.